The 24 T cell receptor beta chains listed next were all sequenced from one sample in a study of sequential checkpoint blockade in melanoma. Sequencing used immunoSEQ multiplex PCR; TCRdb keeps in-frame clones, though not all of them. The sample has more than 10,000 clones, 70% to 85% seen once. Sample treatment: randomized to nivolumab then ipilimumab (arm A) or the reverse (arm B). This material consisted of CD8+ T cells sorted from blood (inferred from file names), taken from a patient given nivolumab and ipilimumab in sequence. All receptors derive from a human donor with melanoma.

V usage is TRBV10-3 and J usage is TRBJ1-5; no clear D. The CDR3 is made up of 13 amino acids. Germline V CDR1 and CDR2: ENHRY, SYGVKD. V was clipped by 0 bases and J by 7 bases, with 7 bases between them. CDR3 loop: CAISESAGQPQHF. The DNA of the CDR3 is TGTGCCATCAGTGAGTCCGCGGGGCAGCCCCAGCATTTT.

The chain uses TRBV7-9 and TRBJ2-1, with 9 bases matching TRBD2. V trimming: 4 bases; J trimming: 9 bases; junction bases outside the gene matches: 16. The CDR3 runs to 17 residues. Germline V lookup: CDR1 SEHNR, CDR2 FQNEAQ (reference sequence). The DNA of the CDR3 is TGTGCCAGCAGCTCTGGGACGGTAGCGGGGGCTCTACTTGAGCAGTTCTTC. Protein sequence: CASSSGTVAGALLEQFF. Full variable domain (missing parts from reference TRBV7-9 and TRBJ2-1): DTGVSQNPRHKITKRGQNVTFRCDPISEHNRLYWYRQTLGQGPEFLTYFQNEAQLEKSRLLSDRFSAERPKGSFSTLEIQRTEQGDSAMYLCASSSGTVAGALLEQFFGPGTRLTVL.

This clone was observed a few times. CDR3 sequence: CASSEYGAPNNEQFF. The CDR3 DNA is TGTGCCAGCAGTGAATATGGGGCTCCTAACAATGAGCAGTTCTTC. V gene TRBV25-1 combines with J gene TRBJ2-1; D is perhaps TRBD1 (5 bases). CDR1 MGHDK and CDR2 SYGVNS come from the germline V gene. V was shortened by 0 bases and J by 5 bases, with 11 bases between the two germline ends. The CDR3 loop spans 15 amino acids.

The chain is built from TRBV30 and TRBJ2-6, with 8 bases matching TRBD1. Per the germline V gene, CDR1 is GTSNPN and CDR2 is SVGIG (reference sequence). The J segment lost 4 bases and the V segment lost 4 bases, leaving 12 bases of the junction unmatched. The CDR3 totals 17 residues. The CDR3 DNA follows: TGTGCCTGGAACGAGGGACAGGACCTGTGGGGGGCCAACGTCCTGACTTTC. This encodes CAWNEGQDLWGANVLTF.

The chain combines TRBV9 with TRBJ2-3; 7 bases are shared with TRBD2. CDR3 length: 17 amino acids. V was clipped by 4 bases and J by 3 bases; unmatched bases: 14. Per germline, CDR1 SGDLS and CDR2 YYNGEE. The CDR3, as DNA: TGTGCCAGCAGCCCCCGAACCGGTTGGGGAGGGACAGATACGCAGTATTTT. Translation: CASSPRTGWGGTDTQYF.

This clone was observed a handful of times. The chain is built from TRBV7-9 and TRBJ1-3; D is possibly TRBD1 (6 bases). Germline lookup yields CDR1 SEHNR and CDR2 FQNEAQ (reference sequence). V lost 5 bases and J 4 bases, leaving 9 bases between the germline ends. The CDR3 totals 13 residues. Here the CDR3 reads CASSPGVGNTIYF. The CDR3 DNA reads TGTGCCAGCAGCCCAGGGGTAGGAAACACCATATATTTT.

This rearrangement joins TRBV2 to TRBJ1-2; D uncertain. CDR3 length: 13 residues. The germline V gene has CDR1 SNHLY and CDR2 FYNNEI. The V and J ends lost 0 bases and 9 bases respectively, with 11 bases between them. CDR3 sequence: CASSEALRGRYTF. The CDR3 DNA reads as TGTGCCAGCAGTGAAGCGCTTCGTGGCCGCTACACCTTC.

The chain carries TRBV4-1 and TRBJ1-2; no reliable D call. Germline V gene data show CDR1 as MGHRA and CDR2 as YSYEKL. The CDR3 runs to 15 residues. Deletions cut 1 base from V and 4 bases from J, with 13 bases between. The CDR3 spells CASSQAEGKGYGYTF. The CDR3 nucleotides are TGCGCCAGCAGCCAAGCGGAGGGCAAGGGCTATGGCTACACCTTC.

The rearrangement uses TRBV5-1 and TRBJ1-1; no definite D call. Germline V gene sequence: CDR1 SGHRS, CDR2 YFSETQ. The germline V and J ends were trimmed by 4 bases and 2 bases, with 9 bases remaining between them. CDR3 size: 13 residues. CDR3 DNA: TGCGCCAGCAGCCCACTGGTAAACACTGAAGCTTTCTTT. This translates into CASSPLVNTEAFF.

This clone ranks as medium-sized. The CDR3 spells CASSETGTSAYNEQFF. Written as DNA, the CDR3 is TGTGCCAGCAGCGAGACAGGGACTAGCGCTTACAATGAGCAGTTCTTC. The chain employs TRBV9 and TRBJ2-1, with 10 bases identical to TRBD2. V shed 3 bases and J 4 bases; nucleotides not matched to a gene: 7. The CDR3 loop spans 16 amino acids. Germline-derived CDR1 and CDR2 are SGDLS and YYNGEE. Based on the CDR3 plus reference TRBV9 and TRBJ2-1, the full variable domain is DSGVTQTPKHLITATGQRVTLRCSPRSGDLSVYWYQQSLDQGLQFLIQYYNGEERAKGNILERFSAQQFPDLHSELNLSSLELGDSALYFCASSETGTSAYNEQFFGPGTRLTVL.

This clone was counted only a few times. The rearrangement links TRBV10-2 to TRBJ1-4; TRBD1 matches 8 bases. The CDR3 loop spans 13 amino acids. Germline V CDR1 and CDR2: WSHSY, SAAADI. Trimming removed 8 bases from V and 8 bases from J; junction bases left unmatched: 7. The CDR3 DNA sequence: TGCGCCAGCGGGACAGGTCCGATGGAAAAACTGTTTTTT. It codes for CASGTGPMEKLFF.

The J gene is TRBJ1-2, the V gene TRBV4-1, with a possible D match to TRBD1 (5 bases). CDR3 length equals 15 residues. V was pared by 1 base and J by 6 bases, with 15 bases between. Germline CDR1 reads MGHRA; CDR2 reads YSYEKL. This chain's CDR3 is CASSQARGTGHGYTF. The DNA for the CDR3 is TGCGCCAGCAGCCAAGCTCGCGGAACAGGACATGGCTACACCTTC.

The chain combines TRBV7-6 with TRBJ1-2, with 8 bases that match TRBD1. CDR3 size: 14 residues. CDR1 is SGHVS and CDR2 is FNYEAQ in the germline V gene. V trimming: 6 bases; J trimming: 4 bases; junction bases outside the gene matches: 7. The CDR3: CASSSGQGVYGYTF. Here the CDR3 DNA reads TGTGCCAGCAGTTCCGGACAGGGAGTCTATGGCTACACCTTC.

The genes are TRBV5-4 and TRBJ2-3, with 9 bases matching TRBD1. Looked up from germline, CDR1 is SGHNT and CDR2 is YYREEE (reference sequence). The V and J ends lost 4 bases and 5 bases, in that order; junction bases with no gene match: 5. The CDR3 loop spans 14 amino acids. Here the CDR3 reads CASSMTGGIDTQYF. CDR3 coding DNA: TGTGCCAGCAGCATGACAGGGGGAATAGATACGCAGTATTTT.

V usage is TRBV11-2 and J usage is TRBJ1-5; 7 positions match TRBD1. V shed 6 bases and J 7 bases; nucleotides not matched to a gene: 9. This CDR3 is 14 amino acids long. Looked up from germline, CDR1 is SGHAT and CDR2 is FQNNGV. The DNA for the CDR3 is TGTGCCAGCAGTCCGACAGGGAATAGGCAGCCCCAGCATTTT. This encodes CASSPTGNRQPQHF.

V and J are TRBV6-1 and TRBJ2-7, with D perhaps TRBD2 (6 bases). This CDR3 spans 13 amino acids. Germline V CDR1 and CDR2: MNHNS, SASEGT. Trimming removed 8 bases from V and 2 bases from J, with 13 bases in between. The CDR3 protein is CASGGPGTYEQYV. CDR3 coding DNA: TGTGCCAGCGGAGGGCCGGGTACCTACGAGCAGTACGTC.

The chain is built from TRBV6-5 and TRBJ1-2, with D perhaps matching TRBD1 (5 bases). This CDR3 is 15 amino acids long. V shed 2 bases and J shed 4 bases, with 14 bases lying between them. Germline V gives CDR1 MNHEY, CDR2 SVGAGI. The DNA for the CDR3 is TGTGCCAGCAGTTACCAGGCCGGACACCCCTATGGCTACACCTTC. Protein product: CASSYQAGHPYGYTF.

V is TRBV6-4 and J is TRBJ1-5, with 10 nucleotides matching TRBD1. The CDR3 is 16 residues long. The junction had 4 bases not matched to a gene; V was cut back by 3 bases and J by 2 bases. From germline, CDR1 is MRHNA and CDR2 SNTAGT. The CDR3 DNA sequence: TGTGCCAGCAGTGATCAGGACAGGGGGGGCAATCAGCCCCAGCATTTT. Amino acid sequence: CASSDQDRGGNQPQHF.

The CDR3 DNA follows: TGTGCCAGCATCAGGATCGGGGTCTCGGCTTTCTTT. Amino acid sequence: CASIRIGVSAFF. J is TRBJ1-1 and V is TRBV19; D is uncertain. The CDR3 is made up of 12 amino acids. Trimming removed 9 bases from V and 11 bases from J, with 19 bases in between. Germline CDR1 reads LNHDA; CDR2 reads SQIVND (reference sequence).

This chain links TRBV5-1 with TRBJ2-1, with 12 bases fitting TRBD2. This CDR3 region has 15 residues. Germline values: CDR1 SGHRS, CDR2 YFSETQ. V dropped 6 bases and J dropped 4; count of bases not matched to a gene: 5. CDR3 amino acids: CASTTGTSGYNEQFF. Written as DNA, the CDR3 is TGCGCCAGCACGACCGGGACTAGCGGGTACAATGAGCAGTTCTTC.

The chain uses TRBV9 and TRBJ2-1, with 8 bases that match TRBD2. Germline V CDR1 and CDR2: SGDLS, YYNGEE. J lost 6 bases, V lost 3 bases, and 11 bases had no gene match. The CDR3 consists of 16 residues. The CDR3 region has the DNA TGTGCCAGCAGCGAGCCCCTCGGGAGCGGGAGCAATGAGCAGTTCTTC. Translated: CASSEPLGSGSNEQFF.

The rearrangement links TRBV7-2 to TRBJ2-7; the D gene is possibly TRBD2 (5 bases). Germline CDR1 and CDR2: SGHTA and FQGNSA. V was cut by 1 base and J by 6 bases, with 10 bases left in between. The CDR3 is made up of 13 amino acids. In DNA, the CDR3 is TGTGCCAGCAGCTTAGTAACGGGGAGCGAGCAGTACTTC. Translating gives CASSLVTGSEQYF.

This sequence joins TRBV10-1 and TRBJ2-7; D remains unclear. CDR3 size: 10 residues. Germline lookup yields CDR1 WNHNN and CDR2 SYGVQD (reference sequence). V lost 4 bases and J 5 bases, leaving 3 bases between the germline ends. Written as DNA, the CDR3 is TGCGCCAGCAGTGGACACGAGCAGTACGTC. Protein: CASSGHEQYV.

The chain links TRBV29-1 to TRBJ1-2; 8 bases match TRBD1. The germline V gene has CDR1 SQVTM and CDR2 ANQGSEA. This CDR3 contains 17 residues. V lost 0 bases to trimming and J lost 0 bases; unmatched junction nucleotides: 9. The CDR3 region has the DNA TGCAGCGTTGAAGATCTGGACAGGGTAAAGGCTAACTATGGCTACACCTTC. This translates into CSVEDLDRVKANYGYTF.